The 26 T cell receptor beta chains presented below share a single source sample, sequenced in a study of T cells in Graves' hyperthyroidism and ophthalmopathy (dated 2019 in TCRdb). Library construction relied on multiplex PCR. The sequencer listed for this sample is Illumina HiSeq 2000. TCR beta CDR3 regions were amplified from RNA transcripts. For the first round of RT-PCR on the TCR CDR3, the HTBI primer set was used together with the Qiagen OneStep RT-PCR kit. TCRdb reworked the public reads: Q25 trimming with fastp, MiXCR clone assembly, productive beta chains retained. Identical CDR3 proteins give one entry, which carries the most common genes and DNA. The sample includes hundreds of thousands of distinct CDR3 sequences, with 35% observed a single time. Roughly 30% of the sample is held by the ten biggest clonotypes. The sample taken for sequencing was blood. The receptors stem from a woman aged 40 to 50 with Graves' hyperthyroidism.

V usage is TRBV25-1 and J usage is TRBJ2-3; D gene uncertain. The V end lost 11 bases, the J end lost 6 bases, and 12 bases lay between the germline ends. The CDR3 is 11 residues long. Germline V CDR1 and CDR2: MGHDK, SYGVNS. CDR3 coding DNA: TGTGCCTCAGGTGGGTCGGATACGCAGTATTTT. Protein sequence: CASGGSDTQYF.

In regard to this clonotype: A read error may explain this, as a much larger clone is one base away. The gene calls are TRBV7-7 and TRBJ2-7; 9 positions agree with TRBD1. From germline, CDR1 is SSHAT and CDR2 FNYEAQ (reference sequence). The CDR3 extends over 15 amino acids. CDR3 coding DNA: TGTGCTAGCAGCTACGGACAGGGGCCCGCCTACGAGCAGTACTTC. As protein: CASSYGQGPAYEQYF.

This clonotype was seen a handful of times. The V call is TRBV5-1, the J call TRBJ1-5, with D unresolved. The ends were cut back, 0 bases at V and 10 bases at J, with 11 bases in the middle. CDR3 length: 13 residues. CDR1 is SGHRS, CDR2 YFSETQ, per germline. CDR3 sequence: CASSLAGWDPQHF. The CDR3 coding sequence is TGCGCCAGCAGCTTGGCCGGGTGGGATCCCCAGCATTTT.

This clonotype came up a few times. The chain joins TRBV2 to TRBJ1-4; 7 bases match TRBD1. Germline loops: CDR1 SNHLY, CDR2 FYNNEI. Losses at the gene ends were 6 bases for V and 4 bases for J; bases not matched to a gene: 11. The CDR3 is 16 residues long. CDR3 residues: CASSQDVTGNNEKLFF. The DNA for the CDR3 is TGTGCCAGCAGCCAAGATGTGACAGGGAATAATGAAAAACTGTTTTTT.

V usage is TRBV7-2 and J usage is TRBJ1-6; D is possibly TRBD1 (6 bases). Germline V CDR1 and CDR2: SGHTA, FQGNSA. The V end was cut by 4 bases, the J end by 5 bases, with 12 bases between. The CDR3 is 15 amino acids. The DNA of the CDR3 is TGTGCCAGCAGCTCCTTTCCAGGGGATAATTCACCCCTCCACTTT. Translating gives CASSSFPGDNSPLHF.

The sample holds a few counts of this clonotype. V gene TRBV5-8 combines with J gene TRBJ2-2; D unresolved. Germline V gene lookup returns CDR1 SGHTS and CDR2 YDEGEE. V was cut by 1 base and J by 5 bases, with 6 bases left in between. This CDR3 has 13 amino acids. This CDR3 reads CASSLHGTGELFF. CDR3 coding DNA: TGTGCCAGCAGCTTGCACGGGACCGGGGAGCTGTTTTTT.

This clonotype came up many times. This chain joins TRBV19 and TRBJ2-7; 8 bases align to TRBD2. The V gene's germline CDR1 is LNHDA and CDR2 SQIVND (reference sequence). The CDR3 has 12 amino acids. Unmatched junction bases numbered 1, after V lost 5 bases and J lost 4 bases. The CDR3 bases are TGTGCCAGTAGTGTAGCGGGATACGAGCAGTACTTC. It encodes CASSVAGYEQYF.

The chain couples TRBV7-2 to TRBJ2-7; 8 bases agree with TRBD1. Germline V gene lookup returns CDR1 SGHTA and CDR2 FQGNSA. The CDR3 is made up of 14 amino acids. Trimming removed 2 bases from V and 3 bases from J; junction bases left unmatched: 3. The CDR3 nucleotides read TGTGCCAGCAGCTTATGGGACAGGAACTACGAGCAGTACTTC. Its translation is CASSLWDRNYEQYF.

The chain is built from TRBV7-2 and TRBJ2-5, with a possible D match to TRBD2 (5 bases). Per germline, CDR1 SGHTA and CDR2 FQGNSA. Between the trimmed V and J ends, which lost 6 bases and 3 bases, there was a span of 14 bases. This CDR3 spans 14 amino acids. CDR3 sequence reads: CASRLDYSEETQYF. The CDR3 DNA reads as TGTGCCAGCAGACTCGACTACTCTGAAGAGACCCAGTACTTC. The full variable domain, rest sourced from reference TRBV7-2 and TRBJ2-5, is GAGVSQSPSNKVTEKGKDVELRCDPISGHTALYWYRQSLGQGLEFLIYFQGNSAPDKSGLPSDRFSAERTGGSVSTLTIQRTQQEDSAVYLCASRLDYSEETQYFGPGTRLLVL.

This chain's CDR3 is CASSLGPATSEQYF. The DNA of the CDR3 is TGTGCCAGCAGCTTAGGCCCAGCTACATCCGAGCAGTACTTC. The chain is built from TRBV13 and TRBJ2-7; unclear D gene. CDR3 length equals 14 residues. V was cut by 0 bases and J by 6 bases, with 12 bases left in between. Germline loops: CDR1 PRHDT, CDR2 FYEKMQ (reference sequence).

The gene calls are TRBV7-9 and TRBJ1-6; 10 nucleotides match TRBD1. This CDR3 spans 15 amino acids. Germline V gives CDR1 SEHNR, CDR2 FQNEAQ (reference sequence). The V gene end was trimmed by 5 bases and the J gene end by 9 bases; junction bases not matched to a gene: 7. The CDR3 bases are TGTGCCAGCAGCCAACCGGGACAGGGGATTTCACCCCTCCACTTT. Encoded protein: CASSQPGQGISPLHF.

This chain connects TRBV29-1 to TRBJ1-6, with 12 bases that match TRBD1. This CDR3 has 13 amino acids. With 8 bases clipped from V and 8 bases from J, the junction kept 4 bases outside the gene matches. Germline V gives CDR1 SQVTM, CDR2 ANQGSEA. The CDR3 is CSWGTGGYSPLHF. CDR3 coding DNA: TGCAGCTGGGGGACAGGGGGCTATTCACCCCTCCACTTT.

The sample holds many counts of this clonotype. The rearrangement links TRBV7-9 to TRBJ2-7, with 9 bases matching TRBD2. CDR3 size: 16 residues. The V and J ends lost 1 base and 5 bases, in that order; junction bases with no gene match: 9. Germline loops: CDR1 SEHNR, CDR2 FQNEAQ (reference sequence). Here the CDR3 DNA reads TGTGCCAGCAGCTTAGGCACTCTAGCGGGGACCCACGAGCAGTACTTC. As protein: CASSLGTLAGTHEQYF.

This clonotype occurred many times. The V gene is TRBV7-6, the J gene TRBJ1-4, with a weak D call TRBD1 (5 bases). The CDR3 extends over 16 amino acids. In germline, CDR1 is SGHVS, CDR2 FNYEAQ. V lost 3 bases, J lost 0 bases, and 11 bases lay in between. CDR3 sequence (DNA): TGTGCCAGCAGCTTTGGGACTCCAGCAACTAATGAAAAACTGTTTTTT. This sequence encodes CASSFGTPATNEKLFF.

The chain has TRBV5-1 and TRBJ1-2; D uncertain. The germline V gene encodes CDR1 SGHRS and CDR2 YFSETQ. Trimming shortened V by 0 bases and J by 6 bases, and 12 bases separated the two germline ends. The CDR3 totals 14 residues. CDR3 amino acids: CASSLDRLEDGYTF. CDR3 bases: TGCGCCAGCAGCTTGGACCGCCTCGAAGATGGCTACACCTTC.

This clonotype was observed many times. This chain joins TRBV19 and TRBJ1-4; no clear D. Germline lookup yields CDR1 LNHDA and CDR2 SQIVND (reference sequence). The ends were cut back, 6 bases at V and 4 bases at J, with 12 bases in the middle. The CDR3 loop spans 14 amino acids. CDR3 in DNA: TGTGCCAGTAGAGTGACGGATAATAATGAAAAACTGTTTTTT. Translation: CASRVTDNNEKLFF.

This clonotype was detected ten times or more. V is TRBV24-1 and J is TRBJ2-7, with TRBD2 identical over 10 bases. The ends lost 9 bases at V and 6 bases at J; junction bases unmatched: 10. The germline CDR1 and CDR2 sequences are KGHDR and SFDVKD. The CDR3 sequence is 14 residues long. In nucleotides, the CDR3 is TGTGCCACCGCTGAAGCGGGAGGGGGCTCCGAGCAGTACTTC. Translated, it gives CATAEAGGGSEQYF.

This clonotype was seen at least ten times. The chain combines TRBV19 with TRBJ1-5, with unresolved D. Trimming pared 7 bases from V and 5 bases from J, leaving 12 bases between. Germline lookup yields CDR1 LNHDA and CDR2 SQIVND (reference sequence). CDR3 length: 13 residues. CDR3 sequence reads: CASNNGGYQPQHF. CDR3 bases: TGTGCCAGTAACAACGGAGGGTATCAGCCCCAGCATTTT.

This sequence joins TRBV10-3 and TRBJ1-5, with D perhaps TRBD1 (6 bases). Between the trimmed V and J ends, which lost 8 bases and 3 bases, there was a span of 29 bases. CDR1 and CDR2 (germline): ENHRY, SYGVKD. The length of the CDR3 is 19 residues. The CDR3: CAIYPTGIPLWGANQPQHF. The DNA for the CDR3 is TGTGCCATCTATCCCACGGGTATTCCTCTTTGGGGGGCCAATCAGCCCCAGCATTTT.

A word on this clonotype: A much more abundant neighbour one base away suggests this may be a read error. This chain joins TRBV7-9 and TRBJ2-2, with D hard to call. Germline V gene sequence: CDR1 SEHNR, CDR2 FQNEAQ (reference sequence). With 7 bases removed from V and 1 base from J, the gap between germline ends came to 13 bases. The CDR3 has 15 residues. The CDR3 spells CASNSRPWNTGELFF. CDR3 nucleotides: TGTGCCAGCAACAGTCGGCCTTGGAACACCGGGGAGCTGTTTTTT.

The chain links TRBV9 to TRBJ2-7; D perhaps matches TRBD1 (6 bases). The ends were cut back, 0 bases at V and 4 bases at J, with 14 bases in the middle. Germline V CDR1 and CDR2: SGDLS, YYNGEE. This CDR3 is built from 15 residues. The DNA of the CDR3 is TGTGCCAGCAGCGTAGGTCAGGGGAATATGTACGAGCAGTACTTC. This gives the protein CASSVGQGNMYEQYF.

In this sample, this clonotype turned up a few times. The chain uses TRBV28 and TRBJ2-2; D uncertain. This CDR3 is built from 11 residues. Per the germline V gene, CDR1 is MDHEN and CDR2 is SYDVKM. Trimming removed 8 bases from V and 6 bases from J, with 7 bases in between. CDR3 in amino acids: CASGRPGELFF. CDR3 in DNA: TGTGCCAGCGGTAGGCCCGGGGAGCTGTTTTTT.

The sample holds many counts of this clonotype. The chain recombines TRBV29-1 with TRBJ1-4; TRBD1 matches at 9 bases. Trimming removed 3 bases from V and 5 bases from J; junction bases left unmatched: 4. The CDR3 consists of 14 residues. Germline CDR1 SQVTM, CDR2 ANQGSEA. For the CDR3, the DNA is TGCAGCGTTGATTTAGGGACAGGGAATGAAAAACTGTTTTTT. This translates into CSVDLGTGNEKLFF.

This chain links TRBV10-3 with TRBJ2-3; D is possibly TRBD2 (5 bases). CDR1 ENHRY and CDR2 SYGVKD come from the germline V gene. Trimming removed 4 bases from V and 10 bases from J, with 9 bases in between. The CDR3 contains 11 residues. The CDR3 region has the DNA TGTGCCATCAGTGGTTTGGGAGCGCAGTATTTT. Translation: CAISGLGAQYF.

The chain has TRBV10-3 and TRBJ2-3; 7 bases align to TRBD2. Germline V gene lookup returns CDR1 ENHRY and CDR2 SYGVKD. J was trimmed by 6 bases and V by 8 bases; bases with no gene match: 2. This CDR3 is built from 11 residues. Here the CDR3 reads CAISAGDTQYF. The CDR3 region has the DNA TGTGCCATCTCAGCGGGGGATACGCAGTATTTT.

This clonotype was detected only a few times. The gene calls are TRBV19 and TRBJ1-1, with D unclear. V was trimmed by 5 bases and J by 7 bases, leaving 14 bases between them. The CDR3 consists of 13 residues. The germline gives CDR1 LNHDA, CDR2 SQIVND (reference sequence). The CDR3 protein is CASSPLRGNEAFF. The CDR3 nucleotides are TGTGCCAGTAGTCCGCTCAGAGGGAATGAAGCTTTCTTT.